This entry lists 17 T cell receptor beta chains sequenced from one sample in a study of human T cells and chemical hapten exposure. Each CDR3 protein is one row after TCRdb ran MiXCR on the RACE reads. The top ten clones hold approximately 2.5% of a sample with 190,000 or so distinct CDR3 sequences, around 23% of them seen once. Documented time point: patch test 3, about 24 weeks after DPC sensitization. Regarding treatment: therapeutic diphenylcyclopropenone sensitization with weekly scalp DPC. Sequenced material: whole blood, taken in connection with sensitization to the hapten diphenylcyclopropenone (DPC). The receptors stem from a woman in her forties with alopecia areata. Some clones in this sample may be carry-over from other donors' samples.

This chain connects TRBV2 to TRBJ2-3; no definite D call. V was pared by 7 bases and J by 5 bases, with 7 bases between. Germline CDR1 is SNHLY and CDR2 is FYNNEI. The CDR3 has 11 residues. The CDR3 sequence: CASTTLDTQYF. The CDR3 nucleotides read TGTGCCAGCACCACGTTAGATACGCAGTATTTT. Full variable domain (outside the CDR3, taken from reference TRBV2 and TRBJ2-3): EPEVTQTPSHQVTQMGQEVILRCVPISNHLYFYWYRQILGQKVEFLVSFYNNEISEKSEIFDDQFSVERPDGSNFTLKIRSTKLEDSAMYFCASTTLDTQYFGPGTRLTVL.

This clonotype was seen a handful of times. DNA for the CDR3: TGCGCCAGCTCCCTTCCAAGCTACGAGCAGTACTTC. Encoded protein: CASSLPSYEQYF. This chain uses TRBV5-1 with TRBJ2-7; D gene unclear. This CDR3 has 12 amino acids. In germline, CDR1 is SGHRS, CDR2 YFSETQ. Trimming pared 7 bases from V and 3 bases from J, leaving 11 bases between.

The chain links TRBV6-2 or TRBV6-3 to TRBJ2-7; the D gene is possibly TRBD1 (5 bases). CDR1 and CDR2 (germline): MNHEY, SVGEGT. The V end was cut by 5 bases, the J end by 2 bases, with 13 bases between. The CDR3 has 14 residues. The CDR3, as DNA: TGTGCCAGCAGTCCCGCGACAGTTACCTACGAGCAGTACTTC. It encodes CASSPATVTYEQYF.

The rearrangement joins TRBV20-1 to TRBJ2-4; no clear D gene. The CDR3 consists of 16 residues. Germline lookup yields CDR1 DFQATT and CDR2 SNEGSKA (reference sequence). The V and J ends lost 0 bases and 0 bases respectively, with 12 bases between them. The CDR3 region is CSARDSHEIAKNIQYF. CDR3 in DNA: TGCAGTGCTAGAGATAGCCACGAAATAGCCAAAAACATTCAGTACTTC.

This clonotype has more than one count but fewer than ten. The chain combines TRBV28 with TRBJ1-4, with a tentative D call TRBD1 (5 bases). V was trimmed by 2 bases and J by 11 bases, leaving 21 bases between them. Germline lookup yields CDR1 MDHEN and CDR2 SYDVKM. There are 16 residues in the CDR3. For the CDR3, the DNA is TGTGCCAGCAGTTTAGGACAAGACCTAGTACGGGCGAAACTGTTTTTT. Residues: CASSLGQDLVRAKLFF.

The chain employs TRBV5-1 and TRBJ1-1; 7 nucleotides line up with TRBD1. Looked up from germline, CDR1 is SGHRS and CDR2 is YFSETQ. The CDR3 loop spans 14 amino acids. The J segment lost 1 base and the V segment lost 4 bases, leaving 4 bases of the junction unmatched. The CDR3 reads CASSNTGENTEAFF. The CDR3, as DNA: TGCGCCAGCAGCAACACAGGGGAGAACACTGAAGCTTTCTTT.

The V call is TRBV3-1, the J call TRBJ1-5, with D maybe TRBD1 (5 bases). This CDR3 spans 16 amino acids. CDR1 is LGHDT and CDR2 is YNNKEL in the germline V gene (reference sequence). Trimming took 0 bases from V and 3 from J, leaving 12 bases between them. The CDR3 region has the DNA TGTGCCAGCAGCCAAGATTTTGCAGGGTACAATCAGCCCCAGCATTTT. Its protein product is CASSQDFAGYNQPQHF.

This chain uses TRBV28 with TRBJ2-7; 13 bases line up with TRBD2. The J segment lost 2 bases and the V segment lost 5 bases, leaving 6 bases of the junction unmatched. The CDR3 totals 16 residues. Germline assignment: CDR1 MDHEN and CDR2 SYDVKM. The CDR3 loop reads CASSLPGLAGAYEQYF. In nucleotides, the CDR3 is TGTGCCAGCAGTCTGCCCGGACTAGCGGGAGCCTACGAGCAGTACTTC. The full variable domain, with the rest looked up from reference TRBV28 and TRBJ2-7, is DVKVTQSSRYLVKRTGEKVFLECVQDMDHENMFWYRQDPGLGLRLIYFSYDVKMKEKGDIPEGYSVSREKKERFSLILESASTNQTSMYLCASSLPGLAGAYEQYFGPGTRLTVT.

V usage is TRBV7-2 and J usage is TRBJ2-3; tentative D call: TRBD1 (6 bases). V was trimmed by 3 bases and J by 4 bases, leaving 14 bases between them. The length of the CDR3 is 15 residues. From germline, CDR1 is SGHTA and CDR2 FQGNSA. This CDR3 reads CASSLSEGVADTQYF. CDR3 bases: TGTGCCAGCAGCTTGAGCGAGGGGGTTGCAGATACGCAGTATTTT.

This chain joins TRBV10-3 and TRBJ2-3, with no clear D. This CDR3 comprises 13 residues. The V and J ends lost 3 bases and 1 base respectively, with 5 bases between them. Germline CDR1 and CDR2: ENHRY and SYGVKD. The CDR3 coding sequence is TGTGCCATCAGTGATTCGGGCACAGATACGCAGTATTTT. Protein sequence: CAISDSGTDTQYF.

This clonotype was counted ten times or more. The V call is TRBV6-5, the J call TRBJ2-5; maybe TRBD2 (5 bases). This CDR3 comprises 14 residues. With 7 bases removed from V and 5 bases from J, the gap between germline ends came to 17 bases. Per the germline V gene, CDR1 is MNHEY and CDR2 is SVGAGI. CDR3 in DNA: TGTGCCAGCAAAACGGCGGGCAGGACGGAGACCCAGTACTTC. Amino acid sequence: CASKTAGRTETQYF.

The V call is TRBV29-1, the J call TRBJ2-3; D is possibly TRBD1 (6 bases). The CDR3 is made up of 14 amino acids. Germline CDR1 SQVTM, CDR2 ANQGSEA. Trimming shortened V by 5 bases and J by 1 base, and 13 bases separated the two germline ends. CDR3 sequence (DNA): TGCAGCGTTAGAGGGGGAACAGGCACAGATACGCAGTATTTT. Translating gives CSVRGGTGTDTQYF.

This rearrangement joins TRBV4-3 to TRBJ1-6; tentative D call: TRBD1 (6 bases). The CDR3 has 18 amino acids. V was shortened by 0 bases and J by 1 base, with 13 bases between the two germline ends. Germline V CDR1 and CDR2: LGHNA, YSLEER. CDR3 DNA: TGCGCCAGCAGCCAAGATCGGCAGGGGATATCCTATAATTCACCCCTCCACTTT. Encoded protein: CASSQDRQGISYNSPLHF.

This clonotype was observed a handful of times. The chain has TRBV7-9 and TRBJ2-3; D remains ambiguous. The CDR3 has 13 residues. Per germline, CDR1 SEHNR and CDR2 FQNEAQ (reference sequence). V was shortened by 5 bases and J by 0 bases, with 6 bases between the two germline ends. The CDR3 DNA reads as TGTGCCAGCAGCCCGGCTAGCACAGATACGCAGTATTTT. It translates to CASSPASTDTQYF.

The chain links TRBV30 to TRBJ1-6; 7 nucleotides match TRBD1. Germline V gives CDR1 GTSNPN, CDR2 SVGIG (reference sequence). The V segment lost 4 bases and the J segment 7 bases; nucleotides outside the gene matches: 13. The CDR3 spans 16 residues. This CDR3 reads CAWNRLTGQRNSPLHF. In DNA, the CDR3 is TGTGCCTGGAATAGACTGACGGGACAGAGGAATTCACCCCTCCACTTT.

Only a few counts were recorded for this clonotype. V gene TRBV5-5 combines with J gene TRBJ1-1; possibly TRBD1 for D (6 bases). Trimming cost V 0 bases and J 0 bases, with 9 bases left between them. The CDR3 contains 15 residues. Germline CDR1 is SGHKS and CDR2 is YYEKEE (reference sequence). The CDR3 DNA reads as TGTGCCAGCAGCTTGGCGGGGGCGTTGAACACTGAAGCTTTCTTT. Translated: CASSLAGALNTEAFF. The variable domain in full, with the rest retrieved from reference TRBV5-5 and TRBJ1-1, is DAGVTQSPTHLIKTRGQQVTLRCSPISGHKSVSWYQQVLGQGPQFIFQYYEKEERGRGNFPDRFSARQFPNYSSELNVNALLLGDSALYLCASSLAGALNTEAFFGQGTRLTVV.

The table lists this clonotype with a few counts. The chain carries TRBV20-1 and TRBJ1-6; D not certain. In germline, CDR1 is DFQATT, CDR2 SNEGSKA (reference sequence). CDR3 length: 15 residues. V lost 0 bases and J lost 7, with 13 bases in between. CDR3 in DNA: TGCAGTGCTAGAGAAGGAGGGTCGGGGAATTCACCCCTCCACTTT. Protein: CSAREGGSGNSPLHF.